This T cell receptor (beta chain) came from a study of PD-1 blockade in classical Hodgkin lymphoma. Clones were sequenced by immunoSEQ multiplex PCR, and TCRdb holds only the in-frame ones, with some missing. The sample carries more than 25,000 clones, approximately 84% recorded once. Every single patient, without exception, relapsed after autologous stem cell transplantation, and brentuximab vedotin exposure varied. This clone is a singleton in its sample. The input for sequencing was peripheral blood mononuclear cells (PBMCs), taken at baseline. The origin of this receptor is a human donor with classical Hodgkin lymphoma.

The CDR3, as DNA: TGTGCCAGCAGCCAAGATCTGGCAGCCGCTAACTATGGCTACACCTTC. Protein product: CASSQDLAAANYGYTF. V usage is TRBV4-2 and J usage is TRBJ1-2; D remains ambiguous. Trimming removed 0 bases at V and 0 bases at J, with 11 bases between. This CDR3 region has 16 residues. In germline, CDR1 is LGHNA, CDR2 YNFKEQ.